Included here is one T cell receptor (beta chain) sequence, with context. Source study methods: Reference gene primer amplification gave nucleated cell count estimates. The protocol was immunoSEQ multiplex PCR, while the TCRdb copy is restricted to in-frame clones and leaves out a portion. Clone size and the V and J calls come from that table; the DNA yielded D and trimming. This sample has under 200,000 clones, with over 75% found just once. This sample was included in a study of blood T cell repertoires in COVID-19. The overall study: Acute and convalescent COVID-19 samples came from the United States, Italy and Spain. Sources were T cells, B-cell-depleted T cells, or PBMCs; the material itself was cDNA or gDNA.

The CDR3 is 14 amino acids. Germline values: CDR1 SNHLY, CDR2 FYNNEI. V dropped 5 bases and J dropped 1 base, with 11 bases sitting between them. The chain combines TRBV2 with TRBJ1-1, with D tentatively TRBD1 (6 bases). The clonotype was recovered from an elderly woman with acute or convalescent COVID-19. Sample: peripheral blood. The CDR3 is CASSRQATNTEAFF. The CDR3 coding sequence is TGTGCCAGCAGTAGACAGGCCACGAACACTGAAGCTTTCTTT. The full variable domain, in which reference TRBV2 and TRBJ1-1 provide the parts outside the CDR3, is EPEVTQTPSHQVTQMGQEVILRCVPISNHLYFYWYRQILGQKVEFLVSFYNNEISEKSEIFDDQFSVERPDGSNFTLKIRSTKLEDSAMYFCASSRQATNTEAFFGQGTRLTVV.